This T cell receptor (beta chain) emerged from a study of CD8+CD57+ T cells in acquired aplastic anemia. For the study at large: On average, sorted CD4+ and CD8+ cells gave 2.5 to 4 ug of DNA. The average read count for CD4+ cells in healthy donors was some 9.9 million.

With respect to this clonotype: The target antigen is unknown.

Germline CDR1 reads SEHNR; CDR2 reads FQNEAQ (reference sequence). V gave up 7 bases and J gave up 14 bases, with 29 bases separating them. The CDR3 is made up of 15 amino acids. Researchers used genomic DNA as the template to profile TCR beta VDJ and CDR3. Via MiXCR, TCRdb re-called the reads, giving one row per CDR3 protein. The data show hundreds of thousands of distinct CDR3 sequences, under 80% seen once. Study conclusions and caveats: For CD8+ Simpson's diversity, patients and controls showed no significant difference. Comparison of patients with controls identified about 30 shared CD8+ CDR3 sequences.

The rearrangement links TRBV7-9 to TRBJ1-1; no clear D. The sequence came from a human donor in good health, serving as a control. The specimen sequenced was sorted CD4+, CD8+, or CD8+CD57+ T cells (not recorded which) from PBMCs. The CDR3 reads CASNLAPGEGKEDFF. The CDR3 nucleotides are TGTGCCAGCAACCTGGCTCCAGGTGAAGGCAAGGAGGACTTCTTT.